The 31 T cell receptor beta chains listed next were all sequenced from one sample in a study of T-cell memory formation after mild COVID-19. Each CDR3 protein gets one entry after TCRdb re-called the 5' RACE reads with MiXCR. The sample has around 370,000 distinct CDR3 sequences, more than 20% seen once. Source material: PBMCs or a T cell subset sorted from them (not recorded which). Every receptor here comes from an adult woman who had mild COVID-19 (a few samples of this study predate the infection). Cell type and time point are not known.

This clonotype came up a few times. CDR3 sequence reads: CAWTSTSLQETQYF. The CDR3, as DNA: TGTGCCTGGACTTCGACATCTCTGCAAGAGACCCAGTACTTC. The V gene is TRBV30, the J gene TRBJ2-5; D is unresolved. The CDR3 consists of 14 residues. Germline CDR1 GTSNPN, CDR2 SVGIG (reference sequence). V lost 4 bases, J lost 2 bases, and 14 bases lay in between.

The V and J genes are TRBV6-6 and TRBJ2-3; D gene ambiguous. CDR3 length: 13 residues. Germline loops: CDR1 MNHNY, CDR2 SVGAGI (reference sequence). Trimming left V 2 bases short and J 6 bases short, with 9 bases between. The CDR3 region has the DNA TGTGCCAGCAGTTACGAATCAAGGGATACGCAGTATTTT. Translated, it gives CASSYESRDTQYF.

The V call is TRBV20-1, the J call TRBJ2-3; tentatively, D is TRBD2 (6 bases). Germline V CDR1 and CDR2: DFQATT, SNEGSKA (reference sequence). The CDR3 runs 15 residues. Trimming left V 0 bases short and J 1 base short, with 11 bases between. CDR3 protein: CSARDLASGTDTQYF. The CDR3 region has the DNA TGCAGTGCTAGAGACCTGGCTAGCGGCACAGATACGCAGTATTTT.

V gene TRBV18 combines with J gene TRBJ2-1; D not certain. Trimming left V 6 bases short and J 8 bases short, with 17 bases between. The CDR3 length is 14 residues. Germline V gives CDR1 KGHSH, CDR2 LQKENI. CDR3 DNA sequence: TGTGCCAGCTCGGTGGCCGCCCTGGTGGATGAGCAGTTCTTC. It codes for CASSVAALVDEQFF.

The gene calls are TRBV9 and TRBJ2-3; 12 positions agree with TRBD2. The CDR3 is made up of 16 amino acids. The germline V gene has CDR1 SGDLS and CDR2 YYNGEE. V dropped 3 bases and J dropped 2; count of bases not matched to a gene: 4. CDR3 nucleotide sequence: TGTGCCAGCAGCGCCCTAGCGGGGGGGGTCACAGATACGCAGTATTTT. Amino acid sequence: CASSALAGGVTDTQYF.

This clonotype was counted a few times. This chain connects TRBV9 to TRBJ1-2, with a possible D match to TRBD1 (5 bases). The germline CDR1 and CDR2 sequences are SGDLS and YYNGEE. The V and J ends lost 2 bases and 6 bases respectively, with 11 bases between them. CDR3 size: 13 residues. CDR3 protein: CASSVSGYNGYTF. As DNA, the CDR3 is TGTGCCAGCAGCGTGTCAGGGTATAATGGCTACACCTTC.

This clonotype turned up a few times. This sequence joins TRBV29-1 and TRBJ2-5, with D unclear. V dropped 7 bases and J dropped 4 bases, with 13 bases sitting between them. Germline-derived CDR1 and CDR2 are SQVTM and ANQGSEA. This CDR3 comprises 12 residues. The CDR3 region is CSAYTVLETQYF. CDR3 DNA: TGCAGCGCCTACACGGTGCTAGAGACCCAGTACTTC.

A few counts support this clonotype. The rearrangement joins TRBV10-3 to TRBJ2-3; no clear D. Trimming took off 2 bases at V and 6 bases at J, with 15 bases between the two ends. The CDR3 is made up of 15 amino acids. The germline gives CDR1 ENHRY, CDR2 SYGVKD. The CDR3 sequence: CAISERASEADTQYF. DNA of the CDR3: TGTGCCATCAGTGAGCGAGCCTCCGAGGCGGATACGCAGTATTTT.

The rearrangement joins TRBV5-5 to TRBJ2-2; D not resolved. Per germline, CDR1 SGHKS and CDR2 YYEKEE (reference sequence). This CDR3 is 16 amino acids long. Between the trimmed V and J ends, which lost 3 bases and 1 base, there was a span of 13 bases. The CDR3 loop is CASSWPPVGNTGELFF. The CDR3 bases are TGTGCCAGCAGCTGGCCCCCCGTCGGGAACACCGGGGAGCTGTTTTTT.

The chain is built from TRBV7-9 and TRBJ1-2, with D uncertain. Germline V CDR1 and CDR2: SEHNR, FQNEAQ (reference sequence). This CDR3 has 15 residues. Trimming cost V 5 bases and J 1 base, with 14 bases left between them. CDR3 sequence (DNA): TGTGCCAGCAGCCCAAGAGGACTGATTAACTATGGCTACACCTTC. Translation gives CASSPRGLINYGYTF.

This clonotype was counted a few times. The chain links TRBV5-1 to TRBJ2-3; perhaps D is TRBD1 or TRBD2 (6 bases each). This CDR3 has 15 residues. Germline assignment: CDR1 SGHRS and CDR2 YFSETQ. Trimming removed 5 bases at V and 2 bases at J, with 15 bases between. The CDR3 sequence: CASSPRGVNTDTQYF. The CDR3 region has the DNA TGCGCCAGCAGTCCGAGGGGGGTTAACACAGATACGCAGTATTTT.

This clonotype has only a few counts. The V and J genes are TRBV2 and TRBJ2-3; D may be TRBD1 (6 bases). The CDR3 extends over 12 amino acids. From germline, CDR1 is SNHLY and CDR2 FYNNEI. The V and J ends lost 6 bases and 7 bases respectively, with 11 bases between them. The chain's CDR3 is CASRQGTYTQYF. The CDR3 DNA sequence: TGTGCCAGCAGGCAGGGGACATATACGCAGTATTTT.

This clonotype turned up a few times. The chain employs TRBV5-6 and TRBJ1-5, with D possibly TRBD1 on 5 matching bases. Germline loops: CDR1 SGHDT, CDR2 YYEEEE. V was shortened by 1 base and J by 1 base, with 15 bases between the two germline ends. This CDR3 region has 17 residues. In DNA form, the CDR3 reads TGTGCCAGCAGCTTGTGGTCTACCAGGGCGAGCAATCAGCCCCAGCATTTT. Translating it yields CASSLWSTRASNQPQHF.

V usage is TRBV7-9 and J usage is TRBJ2-1; D may correspond to TRBD1 or TRBD2 (5 bases each). The germline V and J ends were trimmed by 5 bases and 9 bases, with 14 bases remaining between them. The CDR3 runs to 13 residues. CDR1 is SEHNR, CDR2 FQNEAQ, per germline (reference sequence). This CDR3 is CASSARGESEQFF. CDR3 nucleotide sequence: TGTGCCAGCAGCGCGAGGGGCGAGAGTGAGCAGTTCTTC.

The chain recombines TRBV12-3 or TRBV12-4 with TRBJ2-2; tentatively, D is TRBD1 (5 bases). V was clipped by 2 bases and J by 4 bases, with 11 bases between them. The CDR3 extends over 15 amino acids. The CDR3 protein is CASSLRQTFTGELFF. CDR3 DNA sequence: TGTGCCAGCAGTTTACGACAGACCTTCACCGGGGAGCTGTTTTTT.

This clonotype was seen repeatedly, ten times or more. This chain joins TRBV5-1 and TRBJ2-5; TRBD2 agrees at 12 bases. The CDR3 consists of 15 residues. Trimming took 7 bases from V and 1 from J; bases not matched to a gene: 5. CDR1 is SGHRS and CDR2 is YFSETQ in the germline V gene. The CDR3 is CASCPSGGAQETQYF. For the CDR3, the DNA is TGCGCCAGCTGCCCTAGCGGGGGGGCCCAAGAGACCCAGTACTTC.

This clonotype was detected a few times. This chain joins TRBV6-5 and TRBJ2-3; TRBD1 or TRBD2 may be the D gene (5 bases each). Trimming shortened V by 7 bases and J by 3 bases, and 14 bases separated the two germline ends. Germline values: CDR1 MNHEY, CDR2 SVGAGI. There are 14 residues in the CDR3. The CDR3 reads CASKPGPITDTQYF. CDR3 sequence (DNA): TGTGCCAGCAAGCCGGGACCTATTACAGATACGCAGTATTTT.

This clonotype was detected only a few times. The chain employs TRBV2 and TRBJ2-1; D ambiguous. Germline loops: CDR1 SNHLY, CDR2 FYNNEI. The CDR3 is made up of 11 amino acids. The V end lost 4 bases, the J end lost 5 bases, and 3 bases lay between the germline ends. The CDR3: CASSADNEQFF. CDR3 sequence (DNA): TGTGCCAGCAGTGCCGACAATGAGCAGTTCTTC.

The chain couples TRBV18 to TRBJ1-2, with D tentatively TRBD1 (5 bases). The CDR3 runs 14 residues. In germline, CDR1 is KGHSH, CDR2 LQKENI. V shed 5 bases and J shed 4 bases, with 14 bases lying between them. The CDR3 here is CASSATEGPYGYTF. Written as DNA, the CDR3 is TGTGCCAGCTCAGCGACAGAGGGGCCCTATGGCTACACCTTC.

The table lists this clonotype with a count of one. The V gene is TRBV28, the J gene TRBJ2-7, with TRBD2 matching 7 bases. This CDR3 contains 13 residues. CDR1 is MDHEN, CDR2 SYDVKM, per germline. After removal of 6 bases from V and 5 bases from J, the junction contained 7 bases not matched to a gene. CDR3 bases: TGTGCCAGCAGGGTGGGGACTACCGACGAGCAGTACTTC. Its protein product is CASRVGTTDEQYF.

There are many counts of this clonotype. V is TRBV2 and J is TRBJ2-7; D possibly matches TRBD1 or TRBD2 (5 bases each). Germline values: CDR1 SNHLY, CDR2 FYNNEI. The V end was cut by 4 bases, the J end by 4 bases, with 14 bases between. The CDR3 is 14 amino acids. CDR3 amino acids: CASSGGKSGYEQYF. The CDR3 coding sequence is TGTGCCAGCAGTGGGGGGAAAAGTGGGTACGAGCAGTACTTC.

The chain joins TRBV24-1 to TRBJ1-1, with a tentative D call TRBD1 (5 bases). This CDR3 spans 12 amino acids. Germline lookup yields CDR1 KGHDR and CDR2 SFDVKD. Trimming cost V 1 base and J 11 bases, with 10 bases left between them. Written as DNA, the CDR3 is TGTGCCACCAGTGATTTTCACGGGGGTGCTTTCTTT. Translation: CATSDFHGGAFF.

The table lists this clonotype with a few counts. The chain joins TRBV20-1 to TRBJ2-3, with 10 bases identical to TRBD2. The germline V gene has CDR1 DFQATT and CDR2 SNEGSKA (reference sequence). This CDR3 is 16 amino acids long. V lost 1 base and J lost 0; bases outside the gene matches: 4. The chain's CDR3 is CSARGLAGSSTDTQYF. The CDR3 nucleotides read TGCAGTGCTAGAGGACTAGCGGGTTCTAGCACAGATACGCAGTATTTT.

This clonotype was counted a few times. The chain combines TRBV19 with TRBJ1-2; D is ambiguous. CDR1 is LNHDA, CDR2 SQIVND, per germline (reference sequence). Trimming pared 3 bases from V and 10 bases from J, leaving 18 bases between. The CDR3 spans 14 residues. Written as DNA, the CDR3 is TGTGCCAGTAGTATTATGAGGGCAGGCTCGGACTACACCTTC. As protein: CASSIMRAGSDYTF.

The chain combines TRBV4-1 with TRBJ2-3, with D possibly being TRBD2 (5 bases). CDR1 is MGHRA and CDR2 is YSYEKL in the germline V gene. The CDR3 covers 17 residues. Trimming pared 1 base from V and 0 bases from J, leaving 14 bases between. The CDR3 protein is CASSQAGRTASTDTQYF. In DNA form, the CDR3 reads TGCGCCAGCAGCCAAGCGGGCCGGACTGCCAGCACAGATACGCAGTATTTT.

The rearrangement joins TRBV12-3 or TRBV12-4 to TRBJ1-2; 8 bases map to TRBD1. After removal of 6 bases from V and 3 bases from J, the junction contained 3 bases not matched to a gene. The CDR3 is made up of 13 amino acids. CDR3 nucleotides: TGTGCCAGCAGGCAGGGGGCGGACTATGGCTACACCTTC. It yields the protein CASRQGADYGYTF.

This clonotype has more than one count but fewer than ten. The genes are TRBV6-4 and TRBJ2-1; D is possibly TRBD1 (7 bases). V gave up 4 bases and J gave up 0 bases, with 22 bases separating them. Germline values: CDR1 MRHNA, CDR2 SNTAGT. The CDR3 runs 19 residues. CDR3 region: CASSARGSYRGPSYNEQFF. CDR3 sequence (DNA): TGTGCCAGCAGTGCCCGGGGGAGCTACAGGGGCCCCTCCTACAATGAGCAGTTCTTC.

This clonotype was seen only a few times. The V call is TRBV5-1, the J call TRBJ2-5; possibly TRBD2 for D (6 bases). The germline V gene encodes CDR1 SGHRS and CDR2 YFSETQ. Between the trimmed V and J ends, which lost 0 bases and 6 bases, there was a span of 15 bases. The CDR3 totals 15 residues. For the CDR3, the DNA is TGCGCCAGCAGCTTGGGAACGGGGGAAAGAAAGACCCAGTACTTC. Translated, it gives CASSLGTGERKTQYF. Together with reference TRBV5-1 and TRBJ2-5, the CDR3 gives the full variable domain: KAGVTQTPRYLIKTRGQQVTLSCSPISGHRSVSWYQQTPGQGLQFLFEYFSETQRNKGNFPGRFSGRQFSNSRSEMNVSTLELGDSALYLCASSLGTGERKTQYFGPGTRLLVL.

This clonotype was seen more than once but under ten times. CDR3 DNA: TGTGCCAGCAGCCGCAGCAGCAGTCGGCAAGAGACCCAGTACTTC. Its protein product is CASSRSSSRQETQYF. The chain has TRBV4-2 and TRBJ2-5, with D uncertain. The length of the CDR3 is 15 residues. The germline gives CDR1 LGHNA, CDR2 YNFKEQ. Trimming left V 4 bases short and J 2 bases short, with 14 bases between.

This clonotype was seen more than once but under ten times. The genes are TRBV7-2 and TRBJ2-4, with D unresolved. This CDR3 region has 14 residues. The germline V gene encodes CDR1 SGHTA and CDR2 FQGNSA. Between the trimmed V and J ends, which lost 8 bases and 0 bases, there was a span of 11 bases. CDR3 sequence (DNA): TGTGCCAGCCGCCTTTTAGTAGCCAAAAACATTCAGTACTTC. Encoded protein: CASRLLVAKNIQYF.

This clonotype was seen ten or more times. One end of the junction is discordant with germline, which a read error may explain. V is TRBV5-1 and J is TRBJ1-1; possible D gene TRBD1, 5 bases. The CDR3 is 14 amino acids. Germline CDR1 reads SGHRS; CDR2 reads YFSETQ. The CDR3 here is CASSSGQGGTEAFF. The CDR3 DNA follows: TGTGCCAGCAGCTCGGGGCAGGGAGGAACTGAAGCTTTCTTT.